One sample yielded the 14 T cell receptor beta chains listed below, sequenced in a study of human CD8 memory T cell subsets. By UMI-labeled 5' RACE, the TCR beta libraries were made. TCRdb re-called the 5' RACE reads and shows each CDR3 protein once, DNA omitted. Here the sample table reports 7,000 or so distinct CDR3 sequences. The material sequenced was CD8+ stem-like memory T cells (TSCM and TCM) sorted from PBMCs. Noted subset: stem-like memory CD8 T cells (TSTEM), CCR7+ PD-1- TIGIT-. The receptors derive from a human donor in good health.

The rearrangement uses TRBV4-2 and TRBJ2-1; as DNA is missing, the TRBD2 call by TCRdb cannot be tested. Germline CDR1 reads LGHNA; CDR2 reads YNFKEQ. This CDR3 is 16 amino acids long. The CDR3 loop reads CASSQESGGFYNEQFF.

V gene TRBV5-5 combines with J gene TRBJ1-1. From germline, CDR1 is SGHKS and CDR2 YYEKEE (reference sequence). There are 13 residues in the CDR3. CDR3 sequence: CASSLDWNTEAFF. The complete variable domain, with remaining parts taken from reference TRBV5-5 and TRBJ1-1, reads DAGVTQSPTHLIKTRGQQVTLRCSPISGHKSVSWYQQVLGQGPQFIFQYYEKEERGRGNFPDRFSARQFPNYSSELNVNALLLGDSALYLCASSLDWNTEAFFGQGTRLTVV.

Here the CDR3 reads CASSISGRGDEQYF. The genes are TRBV12-3 or TRBV12-4 and TRBJ2-7. This CDR3 region has 14 residues.

V usage is TRBV20-1 and J usage is TRBJ1-4. Germline V gene sequence: CDR1 DFQATT, CDR2 SNEGSKA (reference sequence). The CDR3 is made up of 13 amino acids. CDR3 sequence reads: CSAFGEEDEKLFF.

The chain joins TRBV10-2 to TRBJ2-3; TCRdb's assignment of TRBD2 cannot be checked, as there is no DNA. CDR3 size: 17 residues. Germline-derived CDR1 and CDR2 are WSHSY and SAAADI. This chain's CDR3 is CASSEGGVAEFTDTQYF.

The chain employs TRBV29-1 and TRBJ2-5; TCRdb outputs TRBD1, but without DNA this stays unchecked. CDR1 and CDR2 from the germline V gene are SQVTM and ANQGSEA. CDR3 size: 12 residues. CDR3 sequence reads: CSVRPFGGAQYF.

The CDR3 region is CASQTLGNTEAFF. V is TRBV19 and J is TRBJ1-1. This CDR3 contains 13 residues. CDR1 is LNHDA and CDR2 is SQIVND in the germline V gene (reference sequence).

The chain joins TRBV27 to TRBJ2-3. Germline CDR1 MNHEY, CDR2 SMNVEV (reference sequence). This CDR3 spans 13 amino acids. The CDR3 loop is CASSFNSADTQYF.

The J gene is TRBJ2-1, the V gene TRBV3-1; lacking DNA, the TRBD2 call made by TCRdb goes unchecked. CDR3 length equals 18 residues. Germline V gene lookup returns CDR1 LGHDT and CDR2 YNNKEL (reference sequence). CDR3 sequence reads: CASSQEAGGWINYNEQFF.

The genes are TRBV9 and TRBJ2-1; TCRdb proposes TRBD2, but this gene call is untestable without DNA. The CDR3 length is 15 residues. Germline CDR1 SGDLS, CDR2 YYNGEE. This CDR3 is CASSVDPGGYNEQFF. Looking up the rest from reference TRBV9 and TRBJ2-1 gives the full variable domain: DSGVTQTPKHLITATGQRVTLRCSPRSGDLSVYWYQQSLDQGLQFLIQYYNGEERAKGNILERFSAQQFPDLHSELNLSSLELGDSALYFCASSVDPGGYNEQFFGPGTRLTVL.

The chain links TRBV28 to TRBJ2-7; TCRdb picks TRBD1, but there is no DNA to check that call. This CDR3 contains 15 residues. Germline-derived CDR1 and CDR2 are MDHEN and SYDVKM. CDR3 residues: CASSLLGAGSYEQYF.

According to its frequency, this clonotype is medium-sized (0.01 to 0.1%). The rearrangement links TRBV12-3 or TRBV12-4 to TRBJ1-5; TCRdb's D gene call, TRBD1, goes unchecked for lack of DNA. There are 15 residues in the CDR3. CDR3 sequence reads: CASSSYRDYNQPQHF.

This clonotype is medium-sized by frequency. This sequence joins TRBV29-1 and TRBJ2-1; TCRdb designates TRBD2, a call that cannot be tested without DNA. The CDR3 is made up of 15 amino acids. Germline V gene data show CDR1 as SQVTM and CDR2 as ANQGSEA. CDR3 in amino acids: CSAPGLAGVVNEQFF.

V and J are TRBV11-2 and TRBJ1-1. Germline loops: CDR1 SGHAT, CDR2 FQNNGV. This CDR3 is built from 12 residues. The chain's CDR3 is CASSLGHTEAFF.